The subject of this entry is one T cell receptor (beta chain). What it binds is unknown. The protocol was immunoSEQ multiplex PCR, while the TCRdb copy is restricted to in-frame clones and leaves out a portion. Of fewer than 130,000 clones listed, 92% are singletons. These data are taken from a study of siplizumab effects on memory and regulatory T cells. Broader study findings: Proliferating Tregs in siplizumab cultures were never verified as suppressive.

Germline CDR1 SGHVS, CDR2 FQNEAQ. The CDR3 has 12 amino acids. V was pared by 8 bases and J by 12 bases, with 9 bases of the junction left unmatched. The origin of this receptor is a human donor in good health. The sample taken for sequencing was CD4+ T cells sorted from blood. The gene calls are TRBV7-8 and TRBJ1-1, with 10 bases aligning to TRBD1. CDR3 sequence (DNA): TGTGCCAGCCGGGGCCGGGACAGGGGAACTTTCTTT. It codes for CASRGRDRGTFF.